These 26 T cell receptor beta chains came from one sample sequenced in a study of cytomegalovirus exposure and HLA in healthy donors. The PCR employed 60 Vbeta primers together with 13 Jbeta primers. Produced via immunoSEQ multiplex PCR; TCRdb's table is partial and in-frame only. Of 150,000 to 160,000 clones in the sample, 65% to 90% were seen once. Sequenced sample: PBMCs. These receptors all come from a woman in her 50s in good health and CMV-seropositive.

This clone was counted once. The V gene is TRBV21-1, the J gene TRBJ2-1; the tabulated D call, TRBD1, remains unverified against the DNA. TRBV21-1 is termed a pseudogene. This CDR3 has 15 amino acids. Here the CDR3 DNA reads TGTGCCAGCAGCCTGAGCCAGGGGAGACACAATGAGCAGTTCTTC. Its translation is CASSLSQGRHNEQFF.

The V and J genes are TRBV2 and TRBJ2-7, with 8 bases fitting TRBD1. There are 14 residues in the CDR3. With V trimmed by 6 bases and J by 2 bases, 6 bases remained unmatched. Germline V gene data show CDR1 as SNHLY and CDR2 as FYNNEI. In DNA form, the CDR3 reads TGTGCCAGCAGGACCGGACAGGGAGCCTACGAGCAGTACTTC. Protein sequence: CASRTGQGAYEQYF.

The V gene is TRBV9, the J gene TRBJ2-2, with 12 bases matching TRBD2. Unmatched junction bases numbered 13, after V lost 4 bases and J lost 3 bases. This CDR3 has 19 residues. CDR1 and CDR2 from the germline V gene are SGDLS and YYNGEE. CDR3 sequence (DNA): TGTGCCAGCAGCTCATCTAGCGGGGGGGCCGCTTGGGACACCGGGGAGCTGTTTTTT. The encoded protein is CASSSSSGGAAWDTGELFF.

J is TRBJ2-5 and V is TRBV6-6; 9 bases are a match to TRBD2. CDR1 and CDR2 (germline): MNHNY, SVGAGI (reference sequence). Trimming removed 2 bases from V and 5 bases from J; junction bases left unmatched: 9. The CDR3 covers 16 residues. In DNA, the CDR3 is TGTGCCAGCAGTTACCGACGCGGGGGGGCCAGGGAGACCCAGTACTTC. Its translation is CASSYRRGGARETQYF.

The V and J genes are TRBV5-1 and TRBJ2-7; D is undetermined. The germline CDR1 and CDR2 sequences are SGHRS and YFSETQ. The CDR3 runs to 14 residues. V dropped 0 bases and J dropped 0 bases, with 7 bases sitting between them. Written as DNA, the CDR3 is TGCGCCAGCAGCTTGGTTCCGGGCTCCTACGAGCAGTACTTC. Protein sequence: CASSLVPGSYEQYF.

J is TRBJ2-7 and V is TRBV6-1; D not resolved. The V end lost 2 bases, the J end lost 8 bases, and 4 bases lay between the germline ends. CDR3 size: 10 residues. Looked up from germline, CDR1 is MNHNS and CDR2 is SASEGT. CDR3 in amino acids: CASSELKQYF. In DNA, the CDR3 is TGTGCCAGCAGTGAATTAAAGCAGTACTTC.

J is TRBJ2-3 and V is TRBV7-2, with 10 bases aligning to TRBD1. CDR3 length equals 18 residues. J lost 0 bases, V lost 2 bases, and 8 bases had no gene match. The germline V gene encodes CDR1 SGHTA and CDR2 FQGNSA. This chain's CDR3 is CASSLIWGTGASTDTQYF. The DNA of the CDR3 is TGTGCCAGCAGCTTAATATGGGGGACAGGGGCTAGCACAGATACGCAGTATTTT.

This sequence joins TRBV14 and TRBJ2-7; D unclear. The CDR3 loop spans 12 amino acids. Trimming took off 1 base at V and 7 bases at J, with 8 bases between the two ends. Germline V lookup: CDR1 SGHDN, CDR2 FVKESK. CDR3 DNA: TGTGCCAGCAGCCAAGTTCCCAGAGAGCAGTACTTC. Its protein product is CASSQVPREQYF.

The CDR3 region has the DNA TGTGCTAGTGGTCCGGGAGCGGGGGGGGTGACAGATACGCAGTATTTT. Translation: CASGPGAGGVTDTQYF. This chain uses TRBV12-5 with TRBJ2-3; 10 bases are a match to TRBD2. Germline V gives CDR1 LGHNT, CDR2 FRNRAP. The CDR3 consists of 16 residues. With V trimmed by 5 bases and J by 3 bases, 8 bases remained unmatched.

This chain uses TRBV6-1 with TRBJ2-7; the D is unclear. This CDR3 is built from 14 residues. Germline CDR1 reads MNHNS; CDR2 reads SASEGT. Deletions cut 0 bases from V and 3 bases from J, with 9 bases between. Written as DNA, the CDR3 is TGTGCCAGCAGTGAAGCGGCGGTGATCTACGAGCAGTACTTC. Its protein is CASSEAAVIYEQYF.

V usage is TRBV10-3 and J usage is TRBJ2-1; possibly TRBD1 for D (5 bases). The CDR3 spans 11 residues. Germline V gene data show CDR1 as ENHRY and CDR2 as SYGVKD. V was clipped by 10 bases and J by 6 bases, with 10 bases between them. This CDR3 reads CATAQGNEQFF. For the CDR3, the DNA is TGTGCCACAGCTCAGGGCAATGAGCAGTTCTTC.

Written as DNA, the CDR3 is TGTGCCAGCAGTACAGGGGGGCATAGCAATCAGCCCCAGCATTTT. Its protein product is CASSTGGHSNQPQHF. The chain links TRBV6-6 to TRBJ1-5; the match to TRBD1 covers 8 bases. Germline CDR1 reads MNHNY; CDR2 reads SVGAGI (reference sequence). CDR3 length: 15 amino acids. J gave up 0 bases and V 5 bases, and 3 bases lay outside the gene matches.

The DNA for the CDR3 is TGTGCCAGCAGCCCCAGACTAGGCGGTTACAATGAGCAGTTCTTC. Residues: CASSPRLGGYNEQFF. V gene TRBV9 combines with J gene TRBJ2-1; tentative D call: TRBD2 (6 bases). Germline-derived CDR1 and CDR2 are SGDLS and YYNGEE. Trimming removed 4 bases from V and 4 bases from J, with 15 bases in between. This CDR3 comprises 15 residues.

The V call is TRBV5-1, the J call TRBJ1-2, with D maybe TRBD1 (6 bases). The CDR3 consists of 16 residues. Germline CDR1 SGHRS, CDR2 YFSETQ. The V gene lost 4 bases and the J gene lost 8 bases, with 24 bases spanning the gap. In nucleotides, the CDR3 is TGCGCCAGCAGCCCCGTCCCCGGACAGCCGGGGGGGGGCTACACCTTC. Amino acids: CASSPVPGQPGGGYTF.

V gene TRBV6-1 combines with J gene TRBJ2-3; no clear D gene. The CDR3 covers 17 residues. The ends were cut back, 2 bases at V and 0 bases at J, with 15 bases in the middle. Germline loops: CDR1 MNHNS, CDR2 SASEGT. CDR3 sequence reads: CASSEPAGFSSTDTQYF. The CDR3 coding sequence is TGTGCCAGCAGTGAACCGGCCGGGTTTTCTAGCACAGATACGCAGTATTTT.

The CDR3 sequence: CASSFDLAGGFAGELFF. CDR3 coding DNA: TGTGCCAGCAGTTTTGACCTAGCGGGGGGGTTCGCCGGGGAGCTGTTTTTT. The chain combines TRBV28 with TRBJ2-2; 12 nucleotides agree with TRBD2. Germline values: CDR1 MDHEN, CDR2 SYDVKM. The CDR3 is 17 amino acids. J lost 6 bases, V lost 3 bases, and 8 bases had no gene match.

V gene TRBV4-3 combines with J gene TRBJ1-1; 7 bases fit TRBD1. Germline V gives CDR1 LGHNA, CDR2 YSLEER. V shed 0 bases and J 6 bases; nucleotides not matched to a gene: 7. CDR3 length equals 15 residues. The CDR3: CASSQEARGRAEAFF. The DNA of the CDR3 is TGCGCCAGCAGCCAAGAGGCAAGGGGGCGGGCTGAAGCTTTCTTT.

This clone was counted once. The chain links TRBV4-1 to TRBJ1-5, with D perhaps TRBD1 (5 bases). The length of the CDR3 is 16 residues. Deletions cut 1 base from V and 2 bases from J, with 12 bases between. In germline, CDR1 is MGHRA, CDR2 YSYEKL. The CDR3 sequence is CASSQVAQGRNQPQHF. In DNA, the CDR3 is TGCGCCAGCAGCCAAGTTGCCCAGGGCCGCAATCAGCCCCAGCATTTT.

This chain joins TRBV4-1 and TRBJ1-3; D gene unclear. The germline V gene has CDR1 MGHRA and CDR2 YSYEKL. CDR3 size: 15 residues. V dropped 1 base and J dropped 0 bases, with 7 bases sitting between them. CDR3 amino acids: CASSQVTFSGNTIYF. In DNA form, the CDR3 reads TGCGCCAGCAGCCAAGTAACTTTCTCTGGAAACACCATATATTTT.

The gene calls are TRBV18 and TRBJ2-3; D unresolved. The germline CDR1 and CDR2 sequences are KGHSH and LQKENI. The CDR3 runs to 13 residues. Trimming shortened V by 1 base and J by 3 bases, and 5 bases separated the two germline ends. CDR3: CASSPRVTDTQYF. The DNA of the CDR3 is TGTGCCAGCTCACCACGAGTAACAGATACGCAGTATTTT.

The chain employs TRBV19 and TRBJ1-5, with 9 bases that match TRBD1. Germline CDR1 and CDR2: LNHDA and SQIVND (reference sequence). There are 14 residues in the CDR3. The V and J ends lost 6 bases and 5 bases, in that order; junction bases with no gene match: 5. This CDR3 reads CASSGGDRDQPQHF. The CDR3 DNA reads TGTGCCAGTAGCGGGGGGGACAGGGATCAGCCCCAGCATTTT.

V gene TRBV5-1 combines with J gene TRBJ2-3, with 7 bases matching TRBD2. CDR1 SGHRS and CDR2 YFSETQ come from the germline V gene. This CDR3 is 15 amino acids long. V lost 0 bases, J lost 1 base, and 2 bases stayed unmatched. The CDR3 protein is CASSLELAGTDTQYF. In nucleotides, the CDR3 is TGCGCCAGCAGCTTGGAGCTAGCGGGCACAGATACGCAGTATTTT.

The V call is TRBV7-2, the J call TRBJ2-3; no clear D gene. The V and J ends lost 1 base and 3 bases respectively, with 8 bases between them. There are 14 residues in the CDR3. Germline CDR1 is SGHTA and CDR2 is FQGNSA. CDR3 nucleotides: TGTGCCAGCAGCTTAGTGTATATGACAGATACGCAGTATTTT. Amino acid sequence: CASSLVYMTDTQYF. Full variable domain (outside the CDR3, taken from reference TRBV7-2 and TRBJ2-3): GAGVSQSPSNKVTEKGKDVELRCDPISGHTALYWYRQSLGQGLEFLIYFQGNSAPDKSGLPSDRFSAERTGGSVSTLTIQRTQQEDSAVYLCASSLVYMTDTQYFGPGTRLTVL.

The chain recombines TRBV6-5 with TRBJ1-6, with 11 nucleotides matching TRBD1. Trimming took 6 bases from V and 8 from J; bases not matched to a gene: 3. The CDR3 is 14 amino acids. Germline V CDR1 and CDR2: MNHEY, SVGAGI. This CDR3 is CASRGTGGYSPLHF. For the CDR3, the DNA is TGTGCCAGCAGAGGGACAGGGGGTTATTCACCCCTCCACTTT.

This clone was detected once. The chain carries TRBV7-6 and TRBJ2-1; 9 bases map to TRBD2. Trimming took 1 base from V and 5 from J; bases not matched to a gene: 3. Germline CDR1 reads SGHVS; CDR2 reads FNYEAQ. This CDR3 is built from 15 residues. The CDR3 sequence: CASSLVAGADNEQFF. CDR3 nucleotide sequence: TGTGCCAGCAGCTTAGTAGCGGGGGCTGACAATGAGCAGTTCTTC. Looking up the rest from reference TRBV7-6 and TRBJ2-1 gives the full variable domain: GAGVSQSPRYKVTKRGQDVALRCDPISGHVSLYWYRQALGQGPEFLTYFNYEAQQDKSGLPNDRFSAERPEGSISTLTIQRTEQRDSAMYRCASSLVAGADNEQFFGPGTRLTVL.

The V gene is TRBV4-1, the J gene TRBJ2-7, with 11 nucleotides matching TRBD2. Germline values: CDR1 MGHRA, CDR2 YSYEKL. The J segment lost 7 bases and the V segment lost 3 bases, leaving 8 bases of the junction unmatched. The CDR3 is 15 residues long. DNA of the CDR3: TGCGCCAGCAGCCAGGGACTAGCGGAGGGGGAGGAGCAGTACTTC. Amino acids: CASSQGLAEGEEQYF.